The rows below give T cell receptor beta chains drawn from one sample of a study of Ad26.COV2.S vaccination and SARS-CoV-2 variants. Sequencing used immunoSEQ multiplex PCR; TCRdb keeps in-frame clones, though not all of them. The sample consists of about 350,000 clones, 92% of them appearing once. The specimen comprised peripheral blood, sampled after recovery from COVID-19. The source of these receptors is a human donor who had recovered from COVID-19. Both conserved end residues are part of each CDR3. Fields, in order: V gene, clone size, J gene, D gene, CDR3 DNA, CDR3 protein. D genes are given only for firm matches. Clone size appears in some rows only: once, few, many, or a class for an expanded clone.

TRBV5-1	NA	TRBJ2-2	NA	TGCGCCAGCAGCATCGACGGGAACACCGGGGAGCTGTTTTTT	CASSIDGNTGELFF
TRBV6-1	NA	TRBJ2-3	NA	TGTGCCAGCAGTGAATCACTAGCTGGCACAGATACGCAGTATTTT	CASSESLAGTDTQYF
TRBV4-1	NA	TRBJ2-1	TRBD2	TGCGCCAGCAGCCAAGCTTCGGGGGGAATCTACAATGAGCAGTTCTTC	CASSQASGGIYNEQFF
TRBV7-9	NA	TRBJ1-4	NA	TGTGCCAGCAGCTCCCACGGGGTTAGTGAAAAACTGTTTTTT	CASSSHGVSEKLFF
TRBV9	NA	TRBJ2-1	TRBD2	TGTGCCAGCAGCGTTGGGACTATCCCCTATGAGCAGTTCTTC	CASSVGTIPYEQFF
TRBV7-9	NA	TRBJ2-3	NA	TGTGCCAGCAGCTCCGGCGGGGATACGCAGTATTTT	CASSSGGDTQYF
TRBV5-1	NA	TRBJ1-5	NA	TGCGCCAGCAGCCCAGAGGGAAGCAATCAGCCCCAGCATTTT	CASSPEGSNQPQHF
TRBV19	NA	TRBJ1-2	NA	TGTGCCAGTAGCGCCGATGCGCGATCTAACTATGGCTACACCTTC	CASSADARSNYGYTF
TRBV10-3	NA	TRBJ2-5	TRBD2	TGTGCCGTCGGGGGGGGAGAGACCCAGTACTTC	CAVGGGETQYF
TRBV7-2	NA	TRBJ1-6	NA	TGTGCCAGCAGCATCTATAGCTCCTATAATTCACCCCTCCACTTT	CASSIYSSYNSPLHF
TRBV5-1	NA	TRBJ1-6	TRBD1	TGCGCCAGCAGCACCGGGACAGCAGGCAGCTCCTATAATTCACCCCTCCACTTT	CASSTGTAGSSYNSPLHF
TRBV10-3	NA	TRBJ2-3	TRBD1	TGTGCCATCAACCGGGACAGGATGATCGCAGATACGCAGTATTTT	CAINRDRMIADTQYF
TRBV6-5	NA	TRBJ1-3	TRBD1	TGTGCCAGCAGGCAGGGGGGTTTAAGTGGAAACACCATATATTTT	CASRQGGLSGNTIYF
TRBV6-2/TRBV6-3	NA	TRBJ1-5	NA	TGTGCCAGCAGTTTGAGGGGGTCCCACATACGCAATCAGCCCCAGCATTTT	CASSLRGSHIRNQPQHF
TRBV7-2	NA	TRBJ2-7	TRBD1	TGTGCCAGCAGCTTAGAGTGGGACAGCCGTTACGAGCAGTACTTC	CASSLEWDSRYEQYF
TRBV27	NA	TRBJ2-2	TRBD2	TGTGCCAGCAGTTTACCTAGCGGGGGAACCGGGGAGCTGTTTTTT	CASSLPSGGTGELFF
TRBV6-5	NA	TRBJ2-7	NA	TGTGCCAGCAGTAGAACAGGGAATGCCTACGAGCAGTACTTC	CASSRTGNAYEQYF
TRBV9	few	TRBJ2-2	NA	TGTGCCAGCAGCGTAAACACCGGGGAGCTGTTTTTT	CASSVNTGELFF
TRBV9	few	TRBJ1-6	TRBD1	TGTGCCAGCAGCGTTGAGACAGGGGGTAATAGATCACCCCTCCACTTT	CASSVETGGNRSPLHF
TRBV10-3	NA	TRBJ2-7	NA	TGTGCCATCAGTGCATCCGGGGTCTACGAGCAGTACTTC	CAISASGVYEQYF
TRBV5-1	NA	TRBJ2-1	TRBD2	TGCGCCAGCAGCTGGAGCACTAGCGGGGACTACAATGAGCAGTTCTTC	CASSWSTSGDYNEQFF
TRBV7-8	few	TRBJ1-5	NA	TGTGCCAGCAGCTTGTTCTATAGCAATCAGCCCCAGCATTTT	CASSLFYSNQPQHF
TRBV7-2	few	TRBJ2-2	NA	TGTGCCAGCAGCTTAACGGGGGAGCCCGGGGAGCTGTTTTTT	CASSLTGEPGELFF
TRBV9	NA	TRBJ1-3	NA	TGTGCCAGCAGCGTAAATATCGACAGCAGTGGAAACACCATATATTTT	CASSVNIDSSGNTIYF
TRBV7-3	NA	TRBJ1-6	NA	TGTGCCAGCAGCTTAACGGGGTCAGTTAATTCACCCCTCCACTTT	CASSLTGSVNSPLHF
TRBV7-7	NA	TRBJ2-5	NA	TGTGCTAGCAGCTTGGGATGGACACAAGAGACCCAGTACTTC	CASSLGWTQETQYF
TRBV10-3	NA	TRBJ2-3	NA	TGTGCCATCAGTGACTCGACAGAAGATACGCAGTATTTT	CAISDSTEDTQYF
TRBV5-6	NA	TRBJ2-1	NA	TGTGCCAGCAGCACTTCACCGACCCCCATCAATGAGCAGTTCTTC	CASSTSPTPINEQFF
TRBV29-1	NA	TRBJ1-1	NA	TGCAGCGCCCACGAGGGAGTGGAAGCTTTCTTT	CSAHEGVEAFF
TRBV5-1	once	TRBJ2-3	TRBD2	TGCGCCAGCAGCTTCCGCGGGGGGGCCTCAGATACGCAGTATTTT	CASSFRGGASDTQYF
TRBV5-4	NA	TRBJ2-1	NA	TGTGCCAGCAGCCCGTCGCCCGTCCCTGAGCAGTTCTTC	CASSPSPVPEQFF
TRBV5-1	NA	TRBJ2-7	NA	TGCGCCAGCAGCTTGGAGGCAGGGCGAGAGCAGTACTTC	CASSLEAGREQYF
TRBV13	NA	TRBJ2-1	NA	TGTGCCAGCAGCCCTCGGAGGACAGTCGGATACAATGAGCAGTTCTTC	CASSPRRTVGYNEQFF
TRBV7-3	NA	TRBJ2-1	NA	TGTGCCAGCAGCATGACAGCGTACAATGAGCAGTTCTTC	CASSMTAYNEQFF
TRBV2	NA	TRBJ2-1	TRBD1	TGTGCCAGCAGGAGACCGGGGACAGGGCCCTACAATGAGCAGTTCTTC	CASRRPGTGPYNEQFF
TRBV27	NA	TRBJ1-1	NA	TGTGCCAGCAGTGTCGGGACAAGTAACACTGAAGCTTTCTTT	CASSVGTSNTEAFF
TRBV7-9	NA	TRBJ1-2	NA	TGTGCCAGCAGCTTAGGGGGGGCAGGGCCCGGCTACACCTTC	CASSLGGAGPGYTF
TRBV18	NA	TRBJ2-3	NA	TGTGCCAGCTCAAATGGGCCCTCGCAGTATTTT	CASSNGPSQYF
TRBV6-6	NA	TRBJ1-2	TRBD1	TGTGCCAGCAGTTCGGGTAGACAGGGGGGCTACACCTTC	CASSSGRQGGYTF
TRBV6-6	NA	TRBJ1-1	NA	TGTGCCAGCAGTTACACTGAAGCTTTCTTT	CASSYTEAFF
TRBV5-5	NA	TRBJ2-3	NA	TGTGCCAGCAGCTTGGACCTGAGGACAGATACGCAGTATTTT	CASSLDLRTDTQYF
TRBV27	NA	TRBJ1-1	TRBD1	TGTGCCAGCAGTCGCCTCGACAGGGGGAACACTGAAGCTTTCTTT	CASSRLDRGNTEAFF
TRBV9	NA	TRBJ1-1	NA	TGTGCCAGCAGCCCCAGAGACAGACCTGTTTTCACAAACACTGAAGCTTTCTTT	CASSPRDRPVFTNTEAFF
TRBV19	NA	TRBJ2-5	NA	TGTGCCAGTAGTGGTGGTAGCGGACAAGAGACCCAGTACTTC	CASSGGSGQETQYF
TRBV5-6	once	TRBJ1-4	NA	TGTGCCAGCAGCCAGAGTAATGAAAAACTGTTTTTT	CASSQSNEKLFF
TRBV2	NA	TRBJ1-1	NA	TGTGCCAGCAGCCACCCTAAAGGGAATGCTGAAGCTTTCTTT	CASSHPKGNAEAFF
TRBV7-8	NA	TRBJ2-1	NA	TGTGCCAGCAGCCTCCAGAAGCCTGAGCAGTTCTTC	CASSLQKPEQFF
TRBV6-1	NA	TRBJ2-4	NA	TGTGCCAGCAGTGAAGGCGTTGGAAACATTCAGTACTTC	CASSEGVGNIQYF